This T cell receptor (beta chain) was profiled in a study of vaccination effects on CD4 cells after COVID-19. In the study overall: It was a median of 72 days after the second dose that post-vaccine samples were obtained. Regarding the study as a whole: Marked clonal contraction was seen in infection- and vaccine-induced clones late after vaccination. Few convalescent patients were studied, and early post-infection samples were lacking.

Viral peptide pools were used in the ViraFEST assay to expand antigen-specific CD4+ T cells, and sequencing came afterward. CD4+ T cell isolation took place after 10 days of culture. Each participant was administered two doses of either the BNT162b2 or the mRNA-1273 vaccine. Vaccinated recipients, who were negative for nucleocapsid antibodies, had no history of SARS-CoV-2 infection. Sequencing used immunoSEQ multiplex PCR; TCRdb keeps in-frame clones, though not all of them. Of 15,000 to 20,000 clones in the sample, about 80% are singletons; the top ten hold 15% to 20%. The CDR3 consists of 14 residues. In germline, CDR1 is SGHRS, CDR2 YFSETQ. V was pared by 4 bases and J by 2 bases, with 6 bases of the junction left unmatched. As regards this clone: Its specificity is unknown.

Sequenced material: CD4+ T cells from PBMCs cultured with HCoV-NL63 spike peptides, taken after COVID-19 vaccination. This TCR was sampled from a human donor who received a COVID-19 vaccine. V usage is TRBV5-1 and J usage is TRBJ2-7, with TRBD1 matching over 7 bases. The DNA of the CDR3 is TGCGCCAGCAGCCTGACGGGGACAGCCTACGAGCAGTACTTC. It specifies CASSLTGTAYEQYF. Complete variable domain (other parts from reference TRBV5-1 and TRBJ2-7): KAGVTQTPRYLIKTRGQQVTLSCSPISGHRSVSWYQQTPGQGLQFLFEYFSETQRNKGNFPGRFSGRQFSNSRSEMNVSTLELGDSALYLCASSLTGTAYEQYFGPGTRLTVT.